The clone carrying this T cell receptor beta chain was found a few times. Using its own MiXCR run on the RACE reads, TCRdb lists one record per CDR3 protein. The table shows some 360,000 distinct CDR3 sequences, with less than 6.5% occurring only once. The V end was cut by 0 bases, the J end by 1 base, with 9 bases between. From germline, CDR1 is SGHTA and CDR2 FQGNSA. The CDR3 runs to 15 residues. These data belong to a study of human T cells and chemical hapten exposure. About the study: From small differences in pooled library volume came most of the variation in per-sample TCR yields.

Time point reported: pre-sensitization, week 0. Treatment here: therapeutic diphenylcyclopropenone sensitization with weekly scalp DPC. This clonotype originated in a woman in her forties or fifties with alopecia areata. Some clones in this sample may be carry-over from other donors' samples. The sequencing used whole blood, collected in connection with sensitization to the hapten diphenylcyclopropenone (DPC). The chain joins TRBV7-2 to TRBJ1-2; D unclear. CDR3 bases: TGTGCCAGCAGCTTAGCCGGTAACGGTAACTATGGCTACACCTTC. Amino acid sequence: CASSLAGNGNYGYTF. The full variable domain, with the rest looked up from reference TRBV7-2 and TRBJ1-2, is GAGVSQSPSNKVTEKGKDVELRCDPISGHTALYWYRQSLGQGLEFLIYFQGNSAPDKSGLPSDRFSAERTGGSVSTLTIQRTQQEDSAVYLCASSLAGNGNYGYTFGSGTRLTVV.